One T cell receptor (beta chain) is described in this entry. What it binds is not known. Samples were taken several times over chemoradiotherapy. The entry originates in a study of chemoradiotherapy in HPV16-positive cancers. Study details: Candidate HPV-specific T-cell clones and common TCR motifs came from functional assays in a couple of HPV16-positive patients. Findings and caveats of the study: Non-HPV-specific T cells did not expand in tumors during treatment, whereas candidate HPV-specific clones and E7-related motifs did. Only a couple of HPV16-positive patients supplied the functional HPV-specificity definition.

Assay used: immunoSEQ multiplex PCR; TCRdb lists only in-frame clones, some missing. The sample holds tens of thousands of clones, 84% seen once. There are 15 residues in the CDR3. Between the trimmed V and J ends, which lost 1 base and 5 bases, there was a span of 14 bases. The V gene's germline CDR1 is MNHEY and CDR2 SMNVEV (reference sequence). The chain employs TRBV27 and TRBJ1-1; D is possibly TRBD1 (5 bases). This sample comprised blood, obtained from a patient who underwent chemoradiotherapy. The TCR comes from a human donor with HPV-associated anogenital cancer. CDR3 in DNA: TGTGCCAGCAGTTTATTGGGGACCCAAAAAACTGAAGCTTTCTTT. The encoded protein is CASSLLGTQKTEAFF.